The text below deals with one T cell receptor (beta chain). Its antigen is currently not known. No base quality information exists; no much larger clone differs at one position. This sample stems from a study of blood T cell repertoires in COVID-19 (TCRdb year 2020). Study-wide context: Samples from collaborators originated in the United States, Italy and Spain and spanned both the acute and convalescent phases of COVID-19. The material from the prospective study consisted of cDNA or gDNA derived from T cells, B-cell-depleted T cells, or PBMCs. Deeply sampled blood TCRbeta repertoires from subjects exposed to, actively infected with, or recovered from COVID-19 were included in the dataset. A freely available public database, intended as a resource for researchers studying the immune response to SARS-CoV-2, is where the repertoires were released. Samples came from the ongoing ImmuneRACE study (first 160 participants) plus 1,254 subjects from 6 global collaborators. A de-identified subject ID, COVID-19 status, age in years and sex were almost always included in the sample metadata. Where available, HLA class I and class II types were taken from metadata supplied by the sample provider and were not determined by assay-based typing. What the research found in general, with its limitations: How much clinical and demographic metadata was included differed by source and by participant, and the metadata was provided uncurated.

Participants in the prospective study were aged about 18 to 95 years, lived in under 30 United States geographic areas, and enrolled through a virtual design. In the prospective study, participants were assigned to cohorts based on the clinical history participants reported in a screening survey and a study questionnaire. Each participant in the prospective study had whole blood, serum and a nasopharyngeal or oropharyngeal swab collected by mobile phlebotomists. Over a roughly 2-month period, participants in the prospective study had the option of providing additional blood draws and questionnaires. Before DNA extraction, blood samples from the prospective study were shipped at room temperature or frozen. TCRbeta CDR3 regions were amplified from genomic DNA using the immunoSEQ Assay, a bias-controlled multiplex PCR. In the original analysis: Within the assay, amplification of reference gene primers was used to estimate how many nucleated cells each sample contained. Sequence reads were collapsed and filtered to measure the absolute abundance of every unique TCRbeta CDR3 rearrangement. For each sample, productive Simpson clonality was calculated as the square root of Simpson's diversity index across productive rearrangements. As stored in TCRdb, this immuneACCESS dataset retains in-frame rearrangements with V and J assigned. A fraction of the clones does not appear; measured against another copy, unresolved V genes explain less than half of the discrepancy, and the remainder lacks a known reason. V, J and clone size were drawn from that table, and D and trimming were deduced from the DNA. For this sample there are about 400,000 clones; roughly 88% appear just once. The ten largest make up 2% to 2.5% of the sample.

V trim: 1 base; J trim: 4 bases; unmatched bases: 8. The germline V gene supplies CDR1 MGHRA and CDR2 YSYEKL. The CDR3 covers 16 residues, taking in both the cysteine and the phenylalanine. Of the read, only the CDR3 DNA is kept; its 48 bases are in frame from base 1. The sequence links TRBV4-1 to TRBJ2-7, with 9 junctional bases fitting TRBD1. This receptor was taken from a woman in her forties with acute COVID-19. Material: PBMCs or T cells enriched from blood (not recorded which). The CDR3 here reads CASSQGDRDRRYEQYF. The sequenced DNA: TGCGCCAGCAGCCAAGGGGACAGGGACCGGCGATACGAGCAGTACTTC.